This T cell receptor (beta chain) was captured by sequencing in a study of shared clonotypes between healthy human individuals. Study summary: Researchers assigned three CD4 naive, three CD4 memory, two CD8 naive and one CD8 memory plate to each donor.

In germline, CDR1 is LNHNV, CDR2 YYDKDF (reference sequence). The length of the CDR3 is 13 residues. The V end was cut by 5 bases, the J end by 5 bases, with 12 bases between. A CD45RA-negative memory subset and a CD45RA+ naive subset were separated from the CD4+ cells. Sequencing was performed with immunoSEQ multiplex PCR; in TCRdb, only in-frame clones are kept and a portion is missing. The data contain approximately 530,000 clones, 90% to 96% of them singletons. The source is a woman under 40 in good health. Input material: naive CD4+ T cells sorted from blood. Subset defined: CD45RA+ positively selected. V and J are TRBV15 and TRBJ1-1; a weak D match, TRBD1 (5 bases). CDR3 nucleotide sequence: TGTGCCACCAGCGGATCAAGGGGTACTGAAGCTTTCTTT. This gives the protein CATSGSRGTEAFF.